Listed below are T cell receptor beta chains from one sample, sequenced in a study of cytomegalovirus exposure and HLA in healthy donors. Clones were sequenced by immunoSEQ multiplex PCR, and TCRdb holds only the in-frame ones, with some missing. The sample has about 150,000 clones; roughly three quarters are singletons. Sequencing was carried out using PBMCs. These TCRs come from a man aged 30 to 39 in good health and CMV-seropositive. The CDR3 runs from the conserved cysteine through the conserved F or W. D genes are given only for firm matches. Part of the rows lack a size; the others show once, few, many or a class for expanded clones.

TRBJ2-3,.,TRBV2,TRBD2,TGTGCCATCGTACCGGGACTAGCGCCAGATACGCAGTATTTT,CAIVPGLAPDTQYF
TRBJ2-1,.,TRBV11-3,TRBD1,TGTGCCAGCAGCTTAGGAGGGACAGATACCTACAATGAGCAGTTCTTC,CASSLGGTDTYNEQFF
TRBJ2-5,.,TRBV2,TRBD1,TGTGCCAGCATAAATACAGGGGGCCAAGAGACCCAGTACTTC,CASINTGGQETQYF
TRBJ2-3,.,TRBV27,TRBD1,TGTGCCAGCAGTGGACAGGGGGTGAATACGCAGTATTTT,CASSGQGVNTQYF
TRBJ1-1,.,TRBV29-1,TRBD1,TGCAGCGTCAACAGGGGGAACACTGAAGCTTTCTTT,CSVNRGNTEAFF
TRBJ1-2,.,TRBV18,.,TGTGCCAGCGGAACGACAGATAACTATGGCTACACCTTC,CASGTTDNYGYTF
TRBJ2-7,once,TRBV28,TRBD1,TGTGCCAGCAGCGGGACAGGGGGCTTTGACTCCTACGAGCAGTACTTC,CASSGTGGFDSYEQYF
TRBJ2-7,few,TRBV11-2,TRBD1,TGTGCCAGCAGCTTAGAAACAGGGGGAAACTACGAGCAGTACTTC,CASSLETGGNYEQYF
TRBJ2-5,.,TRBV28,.,TGTGCCAGCAGTGACGGACAGCAAGAGACCCAGTACTTC,CASSDGQQETQYF
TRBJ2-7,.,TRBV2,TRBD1,TGTGCCAGCAACCTGGGACAGGGGGATCTGGAGCAGTACTTC,CASNLGQGDLEQYF
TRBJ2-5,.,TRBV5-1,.,TGCGCCAGCAGCCTGCGGGTACAGGGAAAAGGGGAGACCCAGTACTTC,CASSLRVQGKGETQYF
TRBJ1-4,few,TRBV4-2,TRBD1,TGTGCCAGCAGCCCTATCTCTCCGGGACAGGGGAATGAAAAACTGTTTTTT,CASSPISPGQGNEKLFF
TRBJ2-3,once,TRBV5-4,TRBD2,TGTGCCAGCAGCCCGGAGGCTTCGGGAGGGGATACGCAGTATTTT,CASSPEASGGDTQYF
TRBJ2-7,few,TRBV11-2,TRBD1,TGTGCCAGCAGCTTAGAGGAGGGACAGGGCTACGAGCAGTACTTC,CASSLEEGQGYEQYF
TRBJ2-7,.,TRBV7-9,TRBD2,TGTGCCAGCAGCACTCGGACTAGCGTCAACTACGAGCAGTACTTC,CASSTRTSVNYEQYF
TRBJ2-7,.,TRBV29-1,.,TGCAGCGTTGAAGGGCGGGTTGTGAACGAGCAGTACTTC,CSVEGRVVNEQYF
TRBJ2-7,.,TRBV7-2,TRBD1,TGTGCCAGCAGCTCCGGACAGGGCTCCCACGAGCAGTACTTC,CASSSGQGSHEQYF
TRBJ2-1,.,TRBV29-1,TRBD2,TGCAGCGTTGATTTACTAGCGGACAATGAGCAGTTCTTC,CSVDLLADNEQFF
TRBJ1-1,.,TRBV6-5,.,TGTGCCAGCCGACAGAGCATGAACACTGAAGCTTTCTTT,CASRQSMNTEAFF
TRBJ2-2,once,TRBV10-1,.,TGCGCCAGCAGTGATACGCTGACAGGGAACACCGGGGAGCTGTTTTTT,CASSDTLTGNTGELFF
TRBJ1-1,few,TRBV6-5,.,TGTGCCAGCAGCCCAGGACAGTGGGAAGCTTTCTTT,CASSPGQWEAFF
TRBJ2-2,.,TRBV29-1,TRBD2,TGCAGCGCCCACGGGGGGGTATCGGGGGAGCTGTTTTTT,CSAHGGVSGELFF
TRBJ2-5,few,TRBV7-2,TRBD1,TGTGCCAGCAGCCTCCTAACAGGGGGAGAGACCCAGTACTTC,CASSLLTGGETQYF
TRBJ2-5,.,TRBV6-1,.,TGTGCCAGCAGTGCTGAACCCGGGGAGACCCAGTACTTC,CASSAEPGETQYF
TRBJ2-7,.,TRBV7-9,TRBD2,TGTGCCAGTCGAGCGGGAGGGACCTACGAGCAGTACTTC,CASRAGGTYEQYF
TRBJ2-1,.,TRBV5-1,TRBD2,TGCGCCAGCAGCAGCGGACTAGCGGAGATCAATGAGCAGTTCTTC,CASSSGLAEINEQFF
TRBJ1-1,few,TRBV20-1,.,TGCAGTGCTAGTGGGCAGAGTGAAGCTTTCTTT,CSASGQSEAFF
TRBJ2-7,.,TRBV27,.,TGTGCCAGCAGTTGGGGAGGAGGGCGCGAGCAGTACTTC,CASSWGGGREQYF
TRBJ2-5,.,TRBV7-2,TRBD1,TGTGCCAGCAGCCTCAGCGGACAGGAAGAGACCCAGTACTTC,CASSLSGQEETQYF
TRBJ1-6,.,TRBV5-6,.,TGTGCCAGCAGCCAGACAGCCTCAAATTCACCCCTCCACTTT,CASSQTASNSPLHF
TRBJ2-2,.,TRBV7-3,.,TGTGCCAGCAGCACCCGGACAGACACCGGGGAGCTGTTTTTT,CASSTRTDTGELFF
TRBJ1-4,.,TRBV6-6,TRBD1,TGTGCCAGCAGGAGAACCGGGACAGGGTCTAATGAAAAACTGTTTTTT,CASRRTGTGSNEKLFF
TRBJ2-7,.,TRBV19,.,TGTGCCAGTAGTATAAGTCTGCACAGCTCCTACGAGCAGTACTTC,CASSISLHSSYEQYF
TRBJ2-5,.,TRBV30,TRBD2,TGTGCCTGGAGTTGGGGACTAGCGGGGGAAGAGACCCAGTACTTC,CAWSWGLAGEETQYF
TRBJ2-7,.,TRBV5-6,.,TGTGCCAGCAGCAAAACAGGGTACGAGCAGTACTTC,CASSKTGYEQYF
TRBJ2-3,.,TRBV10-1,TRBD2,TGCGCCAGCAGTCTTAAGCGGGGTGAAACAGATACGCAGTATTTT,CASSLKRGETDTQYF
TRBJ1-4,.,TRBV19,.,TGTGCCAGCAAAGCGGGCCCAGCGAATGAAAAACTGTTTTTT,CASKAGPANEKLFF
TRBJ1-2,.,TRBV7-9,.,TGTGCCAGCAGCTTAATCGGGGGTCAGTTCTATGGCTACACCTTC,CASSLIGGQFYGYTF
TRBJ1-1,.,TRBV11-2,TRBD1,TGTGCCAGCAGCCGGACAGGGGCCACTGAAGCTTTCTTT,CASSRTGATEAFF
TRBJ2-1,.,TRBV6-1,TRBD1,TGTGCCAGCAGTGAAGCGAGGGGACAGGGGGCAGATGAGCAGTTCTTC,CASSEARGQGADEQFF
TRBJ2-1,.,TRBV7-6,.,TGTGCCAGCAGCTTCCGGGAGTCCTACAATGAGCAGTTCTTC,CASSFRESYNEQFF
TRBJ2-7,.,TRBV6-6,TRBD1,TGTGCCAGCAGTTCCTCCGGGACAGGGGGTCGCGAGCAGTACTTC,CASSSSGTGGREQYF
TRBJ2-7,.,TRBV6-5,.,TGTGCCAGCAGTTACTCACGGGATACCTACGAGCAGTACTTC,CASSYSRDTYEQYF
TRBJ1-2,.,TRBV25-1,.,TGTGCCAGCAGTGTGGGAGGGGGAGTGAGGTACACCTTC,CASSVGGGVRYTF
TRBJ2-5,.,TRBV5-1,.,TGCGCCAGCAGCTTCAATCCGGGCGAAGGGGCCCGGCGAGAGACCCAGTACTTC,CASSFNPGEGARRETQYF
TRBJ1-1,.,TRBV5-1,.,TGCGCCAGCAGCAGGGGAGGGACGGAGGACACTGAAGCTTTCTTT,CASSRGGTEDTEAFF
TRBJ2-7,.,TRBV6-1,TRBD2,TGTGCCAGCGGCATAGCGGGAGACAGGTACGAGCAGTACTTC,CASGIAGDRYEQYF
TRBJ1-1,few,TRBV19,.,TGTGCCAGTAGTATCACAGGTGAAGTTGGCCCGAACACTGAAGCTTTCTTT,CASSITGEVGPNTEAFF
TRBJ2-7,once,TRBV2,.,TGTGCCAGCAGTGAGTCGAGGACAGTGGGGGAGCAGTACTTC,CASSESRTVGEQYF
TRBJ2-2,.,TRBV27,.,TGTGCCAGCAGTTTAAGGGGTCCCGGGGAGCTGTTTTTT,CASSLRGPGELFF
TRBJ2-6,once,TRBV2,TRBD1,TGTGCCAGCAGTGTGACAGGGGTGACTGGGGCCAACGTCCTGACTTTC,CASSVTGVTGANVLTF
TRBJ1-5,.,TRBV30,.,TGTGCCTGGAGTGATGGACAGCGCAATCAGCCCCAGCATTTT,CAWSDGQRNQPQHF
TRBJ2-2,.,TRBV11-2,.,TGTGCCAGCAGCTTATATGCGAACACCGGGGAGCTGTTTTTT,CASSLYANTGELFF
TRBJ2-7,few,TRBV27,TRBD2,TGTGCCAGCAGTTTATTTGCCCCAACTAGCGGGTTCTCCTACGAGCAGTACTTC,CASSLFAPTSGFSYEQYF
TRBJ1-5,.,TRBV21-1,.,TGTGCCAGCAGCAAAGCGATCCACAGGGAGGGTAGGAGTCAGCCCCAGCATTTT,CASSKAIHREGRSQPQHF
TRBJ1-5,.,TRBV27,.,TGTGCCAGCAGTCCCGCCGGGGAAGGTCAGCCCCAGCATTTT,CASSPAGEGQPQHF
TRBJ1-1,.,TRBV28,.,TGTGCCAGCAGACCTGATAGACAGAACACTGAAGCTTTCTTT,CASRPDRQNTEAFF
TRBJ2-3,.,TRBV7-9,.,TGTGCCAGCAGCTTTAGGCTGCGGCAAACAGATACGCAGTATTTT,CASSFRLRQTDTQYF
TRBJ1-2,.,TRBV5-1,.,TGCGCCAGCAGCTTATTCGTTGGGGGCGAGGATGGCTACACCTTC,CASSLFVGGEDGYTF
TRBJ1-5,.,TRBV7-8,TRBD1,TGTGCCAGCAGCCCGGACAGGTGGGGCAATCAGCCCCAGCATTTT,CASSPDRWGNQPQHF